This T cell receptor beta chain was recovered during a study of T-cell memory formation after mild COVID-19. Looking at the study overall: TCR clusters were largely donor specific.

TCRdb processed the 5' RACE reads anew with MiXCR; each CDR3 protein has one entry. This repertoire shows tens of thousands of distinct CDR3 sequences, 14% found once; its top ten account for 31%. The junction had 7 bases not matched to a gene; V was cut back by 5 bases and J by 9 bases. The length of the CDR3 is 15 residues. The V gene's germline CDR1 is SEHNR and CDR2 FQNEAQ (reference sequence). Sequencing used PBMCs or a T cell subset sorted from them (not recorded which). This clonotype was obtained from an adult woman who had mild COVID-19 (a few samples of this study predate the infection). Cell type and time point are not known. The chain employs TRBV7-9 and TRBJ2-1; 13 bases line up with TRBD2. The CDR3 is CASSELAGGHGEQFF. For the CDR3, the DNA is TGTGCCAGCAGCGAACTAGCGGGGGGGCACGGTGAGCAGTTCTTC.